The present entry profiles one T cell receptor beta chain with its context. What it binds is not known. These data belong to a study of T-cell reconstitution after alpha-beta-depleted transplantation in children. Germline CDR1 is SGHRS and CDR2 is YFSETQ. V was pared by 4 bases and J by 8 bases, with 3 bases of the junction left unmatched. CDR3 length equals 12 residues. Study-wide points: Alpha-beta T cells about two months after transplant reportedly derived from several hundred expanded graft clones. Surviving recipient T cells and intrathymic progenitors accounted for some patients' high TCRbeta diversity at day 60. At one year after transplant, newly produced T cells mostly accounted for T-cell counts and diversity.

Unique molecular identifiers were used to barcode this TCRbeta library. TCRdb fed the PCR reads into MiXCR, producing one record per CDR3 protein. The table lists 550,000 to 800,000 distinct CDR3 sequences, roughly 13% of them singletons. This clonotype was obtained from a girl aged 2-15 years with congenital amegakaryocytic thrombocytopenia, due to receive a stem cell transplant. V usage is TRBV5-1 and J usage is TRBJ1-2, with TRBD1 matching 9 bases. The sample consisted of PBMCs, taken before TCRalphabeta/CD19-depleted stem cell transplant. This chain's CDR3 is CASSGDRVGYTF. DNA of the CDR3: TGCGCCAGCAGCGGGGACAGGGTCGGCTACACCTTC.